This T cell receptor (beta chain) was captured in a study of blood T cells in healthy people across ages (dated by TCRdb to the mid-2010s). Study-level background: In model experiments, roughly one uniquely barcoded TCR beta cDNA molecule per two T cells was captured by template switching. Age-related changes in TCR beta repertoire diversity were measured in the study by deep sequencing normalized with unique cDNA molecular identifiers. The donors were divided into four age groups: young (average approximately 16 years), middle-aged (approximately 42), aged (under 70) and long-lived (roughly 82). To avoid experimental bias, donors of different ages were spread randomly across the sequencing lanes. The study analyzed two additional independent replicas of 1 million unique cDNA reads from the same blood draw for two donors, one aged 18 to 29 and one aged 80 or older. Overall study results and their limits: Observed TCR beta diversity per million T cells fell roughly linearly with age, and a significant reduction was already apparent by age around 36. Estimates of total diversity based on one million sequenced T cells were considered lower bounds and underestimates. The percentage of naive T cells measured by flow cytometry correlated strongly with observed TCR beta diversity. Compared with the aged group, the long-lived group had more naive CD4+ T cells, fewer expanded clones and increased TCR diversity, a pattern suggesting age selection. Because donor CMV infection status was unknown, age-related changes in expanded clonotypes were potentially confounded. Conclusive comparison of naive and antigen-experienced compartments was prevented by the profiling of bulk unsorted PBMCs.

Worth noting for this clonotype: There is no known antigen for this receptor. No base qualities exist here, and no much larger clone lies one base off it.

The germline V end is reduced by 5 bases and the J end by 5 bases; junction bases left unmatched: 4. From the cysteine through the phenylalanine, the CDR3 covers 13 amino acids. Only CDR3 DNA remains: 39 bases, in frame from the first base. For CDR1 and CDR2, the germline V gene (reference sequence) lists DFQATT and SNEGSKA. The donors were roughly 38 Caucasian individuals from Russia, aged roughly 6 to 90 years, who were systemically healthy. Ten milliliters of peripheral blood were drawn from each donor into EDTA-treated Vacutainer tubes. Ficoll-Paque density-gradient centrifugation was used to isolate PBMCs, with at least 6 million per sample. Trizol reagent was used to extract total RNA from PBMCs, with at least 6 micrograms per sample. Naive CD45RAhigh/CD27high T cell percentages were measured by flow cytometry on a PBMC aliquot from every donor. The library was produced with 5' RACE. For sequencing, an Illumina HiSeq 2500 was employed. A second 7 to 11 cycle PCR used a sample-barcoded 5' primer and a J-beta primer mix. A unique molecular identifier was introduced onto each TCR beta cDNA molecule by a template-switch 5' adaptor carrying 12 random nucleotides. Each sample yielded at least 2.5 million CDR3-containing paired-end reads. All of the RNA was converted into first-strand cDNA using the Mint cDNA synthesis kit, with a TRBC-specific oligonucleotide serving as the primer. Following uracil-DNA glycosylase treatment, all cDNA underwent a first 18-cycle PCR with the universal primers M1SS and BC2_uni_R. The authors' analysis ran thus. Normalization of each sample was performed by random selection of 1 million high-quality reads, each carrying a distinct molecular identifier. Instead of being binned into consensus sequences, reads that shared molecular identifiers were thrown out. CDR3 identification, clonotype clustering and error correction used MiTCR with a Q25 quality threshold and the strictest error-elimination algorithm. A nonparametric unseen species model using Euler transformation provided a lower-bound estimate of total TCR beta diversity. The raw public data were reprocessed by TCRdb itself: fastp quality trimming at Q25, MiXCR clonotype calling, in-frame beta chains only. Here each entry gathers all rows of one CDR3 protein and keeps the most common genes and DNA. None of the V and J calls come from the authors' own analysis; TCRdb made them. The sample records hundreds of thousands of distinct CDR3 sequences, 45% to 65% of which are singletons. The ten top clones hold 35% to 40% of the sample.

The rearrangement joined TRBV20-1 to TRBJ2-1, with 9 middle bases fitting TRBD2. The clonotype originates from a man in his sixties in good health. Material: blood. The DNA reads TGCAGTGCTGCGGGGGGGTCTGACAATGAGCAGTTCTTC. It translates to CSAAGGSDNEQFF.